The entry below gives a single T cell receptor (beta chain) sequence along with its context. Its antigen remains unknown. This record belongs to a study of vaccination effects on CD4 cells after COVID-19. Overall study context: Each participant was given two doses of one vaccine (BNT162b2 or mRNA-1273). Study-wide findings and caveats: Clones arising from infection and from vaccination showed marked clonal contraction late after vaccination.

Method: immunoSEQ multiplex PCR; TCRdb's copy keeps in-frame clones and lacks some. Of just over 20,000 clones detected, 70% to 80% appear once; the ten largest clones hold about a sixth. Prior to sequencing, the ViraFEST assay stimulated PBMC with viral peptide pools, which expanded the antigen-specific CD4+ T cells. Researchers isolated CD4+ T cells once ten to eleven days of culture had elapsed. Having tested negative for nucleocapsid antibodies, the vaccine recipients showed no prior SARS-CoV-2 infection. IL-2 at approximately 10 IU/ml and peptides at around 9.6 ug/ml were added to cultured PBMC, a few million per well. Germline V lookup: CDR1 GTSNPN, CDR2 SVGIG (reference sequence). The CDR3 has 14 residues. V lost 2 bases and J lost 9, with 16 bases in between.

This TCR was recovered from a human donor who received a COVID-19 vaccine. This specimen was CD4+ T cells from PBMCs cultured with HCoV-229E spike peptides, taken before COVID-19 vaccination. The rearrangement links TRBV30 to TRBJ1-4; tentative D call: TRBD1 (5 bases). CDR3: CAWSTGGGRKKLFF. The CDR3 region has the DNA TGTGCCTGGAGTACCGGGGGTGGGCGGAAAAAACTGTTTTTT.